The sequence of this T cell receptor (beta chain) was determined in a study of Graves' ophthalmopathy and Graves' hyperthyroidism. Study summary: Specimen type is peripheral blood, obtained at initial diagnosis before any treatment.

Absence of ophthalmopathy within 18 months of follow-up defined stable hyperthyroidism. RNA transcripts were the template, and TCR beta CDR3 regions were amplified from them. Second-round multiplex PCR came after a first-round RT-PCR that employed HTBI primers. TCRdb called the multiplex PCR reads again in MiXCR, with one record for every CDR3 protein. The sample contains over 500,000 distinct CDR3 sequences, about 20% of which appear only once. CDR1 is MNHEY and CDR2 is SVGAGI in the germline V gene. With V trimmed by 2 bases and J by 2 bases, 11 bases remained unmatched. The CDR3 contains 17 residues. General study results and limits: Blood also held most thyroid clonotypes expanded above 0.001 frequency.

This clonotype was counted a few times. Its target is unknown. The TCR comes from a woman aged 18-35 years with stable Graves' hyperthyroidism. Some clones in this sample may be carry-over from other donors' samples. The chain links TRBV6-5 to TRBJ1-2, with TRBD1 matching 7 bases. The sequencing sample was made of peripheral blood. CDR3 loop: CASSYPSHQQGNYGYTF. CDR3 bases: TGTGCCAGCAGTTACCCATCACATCAACAGGGGAACTATGGCTACACCTTC.